The clone carrying this T cell receptor (beta chain) showed up just once. There are 18 residues in the CDR3. Germline lookup yields CDR1 SGHAT and CDR2 FQNNGV. Unmatched junction bases numbered 6, after V lost 2 bases and J lost 0 bases. These data come from a study of Graves' ophthalmopathy and Graves' hyperthyroidism. The study amplified TCR beta CDR3 regions using RNA transcripts. A first-round RT-PCR used HTBI primers, followed by a second-round multiplex PCR. TCRdb itself ran the multiplex PCR reads through MiXCR, one entry per CDR3 protein. The sample consists of fewer than 350,000 distinct CDR3 sequences, roughly 16% of them appearing once.

This clonotype originated in an adult man with Graves' ophthalmopathy. The chain uses TRBV11-2 and TRBJ2-6, with 8 bases aligning to TRBD2. The sequenced sample consisted of peripheral blood. The CDR3, as DNA: TGTGCCAGCAGCTTAAAAATAGCGGGGCTCTCTGGGGCCAACGTCCTGACTTTC. It specifies CASSLKIAGLSGANVLTF.